Sequencing of this T cell receptor beta chain was carried out in a study of CD8 T cells in ankylosing spondylitis. Overall study findings and caveats: Characteristic, it appeared, of ankylosing spondylitis blood was a TCR beta motif of roughly eight highly homologous variants.

As to this clonotype: Its antigen is still unknown.

TCRdb re-derived calls from the 5' RACE reads in MiXCR, one entry per CDR3 protein. The profile shows 200,000 to 250,000 distinct CDR3 sequences, approximately 20% of them singletons. Trimming cost V 2 bases and J 4 bases; bases outside gene matches: 6. Germline loops: CDR1 MNHEY, CDR2 SMNVEV (reference sequence). The CDR3 contains 18 residues. The sequencing input was blood, either unsorted or a sorted T cell fraction (not recorded which). The V and J genes are TRBV27 and TRBJ2-3; 16 bases agree with TRBD2. This receptor was obtained from a male donor with ankylosing spondylitis. This CDR3 reads CASSLLPGLAGGPDTQYF. The CDR3 DNA reads TGTGCCAGCAGTTTACTACCGGGACTAGCGGGAGGGCCAGATACGCAGTATTTT.